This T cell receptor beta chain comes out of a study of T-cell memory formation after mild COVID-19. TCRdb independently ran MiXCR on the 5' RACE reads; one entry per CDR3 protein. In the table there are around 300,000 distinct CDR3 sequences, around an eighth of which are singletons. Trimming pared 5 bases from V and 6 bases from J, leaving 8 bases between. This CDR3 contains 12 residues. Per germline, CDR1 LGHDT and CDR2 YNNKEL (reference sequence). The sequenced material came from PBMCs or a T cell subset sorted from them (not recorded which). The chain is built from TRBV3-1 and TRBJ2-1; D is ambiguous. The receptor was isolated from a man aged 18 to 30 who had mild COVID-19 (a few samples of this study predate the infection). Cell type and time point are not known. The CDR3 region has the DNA TGTGCCAGCAGCTGGGTCTCCAATGAGCAGTTCTTC. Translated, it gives CASSWVSNEQFF.